One sample yielded the 16 T cell receptor beta chains listed below, sequenced in a study of blood T cell repertoires in COVID-19. The protocol was immunoSEQ multiplex PCR, while the TCRdb copy is restricted to in-frame clones and leaves out a portion. This table has a few hundred thousand clones, approximately 83% appearing once. Source material: PBMCs or T cells enriched from blood (not recorded which). These receptors all come from a man in his fifties or sixties who had recovered from COVID-19.

The chain has TRBV7-3 and TRBJ2-3; a weak D match, TRBD2 (6 bases). This CDR3 contains 15 residues. The V end was cut by 5 bases, the J end by 1 base, with 13 bases between. Germline values: CDR1 SGHTA, CDR2 FQGTGA. CDR3 in amino acids: CASSPRTGGTDTQYF. CDR3 sequence (DNA): TGTGCCAGCAGCCCCAGGACGGGGGGCACAGATACGCAGTATTTT.

This chain links TRBV2 with TRBJ1-2; tentative D call: TRBD1 (5 bases). V shed 4 bases and J shed 5 bases, with 14 bases lying between them. This CDR3 region has 14 residues. Germline V gene sequence: CDR1 SNHLY, CDR2 FYNNEI. Here the CDR3 DNA reads TGTGCCAGCAGTGTCGTGGGGGGGAAATATGGCTACACCTTC. Protein: CASSVVGGKYGYTF.

This chain links TRBV9 with TRBJ2-1; 11 bases match TRBD2. J was trimmed by 3 bases and V by 3 bases; bases with no gene match: 5. CDR3 length: 16 residues. Looked up from germline, CDR1 is SGDLS and CDR2 is YYNGEE. The CDR3 region is CASSAALAGGYNEQFF. The CDR3 bases are TGTGCCAGCAGCGCTGCCCTAGCGGGGGGCTACAATGAGCAGTTCTTC.

The V and J genes are TRBV19 and TRBJ1-1; 8 bases line up with TRBD1. Germline lookup yields CDR1 LNHDA and CDR2 SQIVND (reference sequence). This CDR3 has 16 amino acids. Trimming removed 5 bases from V and 2 bases from J; junction bases left unmatched: 10. The DNA of the CDR3 is TGTGCCAGTAGTTCTTACACAGGGGGTTTTAACACTGAAGCTTTCTTT. It translates to CASSSYTGGFNTEAFF.

The chain is built from TRBV6-5 and TRBJ2-7; D unclear. This CDR3 comprises 13 residues. V gave up 8 bases and J gave up 7 bases, with 18 bases separating them. Germline values: CDR1 MNHEY, CDR2 SVGAGI. This CDR3 reads CASVLGHPPEQYF. Here the CDR3 DNA reads TGTGCCAGCGTTCTGGGCCACCCCCCGGAGCAGTACTTC.

The rearrangement joins TRBV5-1 to TRBJ2-1; 7 bases map to TRBD1. Germline assignment: CDR1 SGHRS and CDR2 YFSETQ. Unmatched junction bases numbered 4, after V lost 4 bases and J lost 0 bases. The CDR3 runs to 15 residues. The CDR3 region has the DNA TGCGCCAGCAGCCTCGGGACAGCCTCCTACAATGAGCAGTTCTTC. The encoded protein is CASSLGTASYNEQFF.

This chain connects TRBV19 to TRBJ1-5; D is uncertain. This CDR3 is built from 16 residues. V was pared by 2 bases and J by 3 bases, with 14 bases between. Germline V gene lookup returns CDR1 LNHDA and CDR2 SQIVND (reference sequence). The CDR3 sequence is CASSIRRSSNNQPQHF. DNA for the CDR3: TGTGCCAGTAGTATAAGGAGGTCGTCTAACAATCAGCCCCAGCATTTT.

V usage is TRBV4-3 and J usage is TRBJ2-7, with TRBD2 matching over 13 bases. The CDR3 is 16 amino acids. V was pared by 0 bases and J by 3 bases, with 2 bases of the junction left unmatched. Per germline, CDR1 LGHNA and CDR2 YSLEER. In DNA form, the CDR3 reads TGCGCCAGCAGCCAAGAAAGGACTAGCGGGAGCTACGAGCAGTACTTC. Encoded protein: CASSQERTSGSYEQYF.

The chain employs TRBV20-1 and TRBJ2-3; no clear D gene. CDR3 length: 11 residues. V shed 4 bases and J shed 5 bases, with 7 bases lying between them. Germline assignment: CDR1 DFQATT and CDR2 SNEGSKA (reference sequence). CDR3 protein: CSATPLDTQYF. CDR3 sequence (DNA): TGCAGTGCTACCCCCTTAGATACGCAGTATTTT.

The chain combines TRBV29-1 with TRBJ2-2; 15 bases line up with TRBD2. V lost 5 bases, J lost 4 bases, and 8 bases stayed unmatched. The CDR3 is made up of 17 amino acids. Per germline, CDR1 SQVTM and CDR2 ANQGSEA. CDR3 in amino acids: CSVTQGLAGGTTGELFF. The CDR3 nucleotides read TGCAGCGTTACTCAGGGACTAGCGGGAGGAACCACCGGGGAGCTGTTTTTT.

The chain employs TRBV5-8 and TRBJ1-3; D gene unclear. V lost 2 bases and J lost 0, with 9 bases in between. Per the germline V gene, CDR1 is SGHTS and CDR2 is YDEGEE. This CDR3 contains 15 residues. In DNA, the CDR3 is TGTGCCAGCAGCTTACCAGGTACCTCTGGAAACACCATATATTTT. This gives the protein CASSLPGTSGNTIYF.

DNA of the CDR3: TGCGCCAGCAGCTCCGCGACACAGGGGGCCAACGAGCAGTACTTC. It codes for CASSSATQGANEQYF. The rearrangement links TRBV5-1 to TRBJ2-7; 9 nucleotides align to TRBD1. CDR3 length: 15 amino acids. The ends lost 3 bases at V and 5 bases at J; junction bases unmatched: 9. The germline V gene has CDR1 SGHRS and CDR2 YFSETQ.

This clone is a singleton in its sample. The chain recombines TRBV29-1 with TRBJ2-6, with a possible D match to TRBD2 (5 bases). Per the germline V gene, CDR1 is SQVTM and CDR2 is ANQGSEA. The CDR3 totals 17 residues. Between the trimmed V and J ends, which lost 6 bases and 1 base, there was a span of 19 bases. The CDR3 region has the DNA TGCAGCGTGGTCACCGGGGAAACTGAGTCTGGGGCCAACGTCCTGACTTTC. It specifies CSVVTGETESGANVLTF.

The V and J genes are TRBV3-1 (or the pseudogene TRBV3-2) and TRBJ2-3; D is possibly TRBD1 (5 bases). The CDR3 consists of 14 residues. Germline V gene lookup returns CDR1 LGHDT and CDR2 YNNKEL (reference sequence). V was clipped by 3 bases and J by 8 bases, with 15 bases between them. The CDR3 is CASSHAAPRGTQYF. CDR3 nucleotides: TGTGCCAGCAGCCACGCCGCCCCTAGGGGTACGCAGTATTTT.

The rearrangement joins TRBV27 to TRBJ1-5; D is undetermined. V gave up 3 bases and J gave up 7 bases, with 7 bases separating them. Germline CDR1 and CDR2: MNHEY and SMNVEV (reference sequence). This CDR3 is 12 amino acids long. Here the CDR3 reads CASSFYGQPQHF. CDR3 in DNA: TGTGCCAGCAGTTTCTACGGGCAGCCCCAGCATTTT.

J is TRBJ2-7 and V is TRBV11-2, with a tentative D call TRBD1 (5 bases). V was shortened by 2 bases and J by 0 bases, with 11 bases between the two germline ends. Germline V gene lookup returns CDR1 SGHAT and CDR2 FQNNGV. The CDR3 covers 15 residues. CDR3 protein: CASSLQGSYSYEQYF. CDR3 bases: TGTGCCAGCAGCTTACAGGGCTCCTACTCCTACGAGCAGTACTTC.